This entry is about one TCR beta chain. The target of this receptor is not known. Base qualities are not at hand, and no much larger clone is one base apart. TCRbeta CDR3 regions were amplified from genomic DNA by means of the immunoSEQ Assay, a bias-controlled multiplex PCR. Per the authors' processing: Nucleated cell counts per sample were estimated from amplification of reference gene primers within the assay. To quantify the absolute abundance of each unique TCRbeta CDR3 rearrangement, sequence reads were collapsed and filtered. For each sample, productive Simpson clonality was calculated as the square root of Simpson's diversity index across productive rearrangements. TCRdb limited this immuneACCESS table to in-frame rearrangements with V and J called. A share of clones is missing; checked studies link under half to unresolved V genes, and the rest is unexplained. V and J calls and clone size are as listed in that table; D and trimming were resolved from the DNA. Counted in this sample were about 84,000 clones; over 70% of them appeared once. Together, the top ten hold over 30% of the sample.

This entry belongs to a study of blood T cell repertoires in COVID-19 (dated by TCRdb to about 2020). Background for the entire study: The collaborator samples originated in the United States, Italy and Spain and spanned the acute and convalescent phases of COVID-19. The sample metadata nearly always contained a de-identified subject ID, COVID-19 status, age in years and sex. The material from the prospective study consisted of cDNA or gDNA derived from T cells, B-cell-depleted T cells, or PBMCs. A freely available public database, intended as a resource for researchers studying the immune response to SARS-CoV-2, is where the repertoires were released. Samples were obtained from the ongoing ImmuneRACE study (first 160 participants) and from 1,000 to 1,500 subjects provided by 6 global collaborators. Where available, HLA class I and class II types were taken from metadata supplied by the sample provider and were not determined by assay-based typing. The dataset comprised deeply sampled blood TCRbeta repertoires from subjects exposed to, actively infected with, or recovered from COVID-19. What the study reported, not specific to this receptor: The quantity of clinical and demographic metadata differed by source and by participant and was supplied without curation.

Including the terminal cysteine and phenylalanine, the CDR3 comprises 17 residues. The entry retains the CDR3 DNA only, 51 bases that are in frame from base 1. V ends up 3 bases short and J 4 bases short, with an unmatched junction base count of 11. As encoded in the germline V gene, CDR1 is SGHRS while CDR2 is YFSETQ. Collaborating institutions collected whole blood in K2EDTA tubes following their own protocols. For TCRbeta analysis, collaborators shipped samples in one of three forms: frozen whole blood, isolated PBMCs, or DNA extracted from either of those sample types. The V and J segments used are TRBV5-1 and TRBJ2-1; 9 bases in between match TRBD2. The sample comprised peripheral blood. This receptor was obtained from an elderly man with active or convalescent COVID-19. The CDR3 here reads CASSYSPGLAGYNEQFF. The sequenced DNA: TGCGCCAGCAGCTACAGTCCTGGGCTAGCGGGATACAATGAGCAGTTCTTC. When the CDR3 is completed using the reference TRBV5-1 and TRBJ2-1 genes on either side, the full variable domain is KAGVTQTPRYLIKTRGQQVTLSCSPISGHRSVSWYQQTPGQGLQFLFEYFSETQRNKGNFPGRFSGRQFSNSRSEMNVSTLELGDSALYLCASSYSPGLAGYNEQFFGPGTRLTVL.